This T cell receptor (beta chain) was observed in a study of blood T cell repertoires in COVID-19. Study context: T cells, B-cell-depleted T cells, or PBMCs supplied cDNA or gDNA.

Germline V gives CDR1 SGHTA, CDR2 FQGNSA. V lost 0 bases, J lost 2 bases, and 14 bases lay in between. The CDR3 has 16 residues. Profiled with immunoSEQ multiplex PCR; TCRdb holds only in-frame clones, not every one. The sample records about 270,000 clones, roughly 83% being singletons. A Seattle source enrolled patients during active infection and followed them longitudinally. This clone was seen a handful of times. Specimen: peripheral blood. The chain is built from TRBV7-2 and TRBJ2-7; a weak D match, TRBD2 (5 bases). The clonotype originates from a human donor with COVID-19, enrolled during active disease. The donor label of this sample is uncertain. CDR3: CASSLAGQRRAYEQYF. The CDR3 region has the DNA TGTGCCAGCAGCTTAGCCGGCCAGCGGAGAGCCTACGAGCAGTACTTC.